This paragraph reports one TCR beta chain. Trimming removed 4 bases from V and 2 bases from J, with 9 bases in between. Per the germline V gene, CDR1 is SGHTA and CDR2 is FQGNSA. CDR3 length: 14 amino acids. The data were taken from a study of shared clonotypes between healthy human individuals. Here immunoSEQ multiplex PCR was the method, and the copy in TCRdb shows in-frame clones only, minus some. The repertoire holds approximately 470,000 clones, with almost 80% as singletons. The source of this sequence is a woman aged 40 to 50 in good health. Some clones in this sample may be carry-over from other donors' samples. V is TRBV7-2 and J is TRBJ2-1, with a tentative D call TRBD2 (6 bases). Material: PBMCs. The CDR3, as DNA: TGTGCCAGCAGCTGGGGACTTACCTACAATGAGCAGTTCTTC. Protein sequence: CASSWGLTYNEQFF.